What follows are 5 T cell receptor beta chains derived from one specimen sequenced in a study of CD8 T cells in Susac syndrome. Random-hexamer reverse transcription was applied to roughly 0.45 to 1 ug RNA. One entry per CDR3 protein results from TCRdb running MiXCR on the immunoSEQ multiplex PCR reads. The sample holds 77,000 or so distinct CDR3 sequences, around 93% seen once. The sample was CD4+ T cells from PBMCs. The receptor source for this set is a human donor with Susac syndrome.

This clonotype was seen more than once but under ten times. The chain uses TRBV27 and TRBJ2-3; D tentatively reads TRBD1 or TRBD2 (5 bases each). Germline V lookup: CDR1 MNHEY, CDR2 SMNVEV (reference sequence). With 4 bases removed from V and 8 bases from J, the gap between germline ends came to 13 bases. The CDR3 has 13 residues. CDR3 protein: CASSSPLGGTQYF. CDR3 sequence (DNA): TGTGCCAGCAGTTCCCCCCTTGGGGGTACGCAGTATTTT.

The V and J genes are TRBV20-1 and TRBJ1-1, with D perhaps matching TRBD1 (6 bases). Deletions cut 3 bases from V and 1 base from J, with 9 bases between. Germline V gene data show CDR1 as DFQATT and CDR2 as SNEGSKA (reference sequence). This CDR3 has 13 residues. The CDR3: CSASSGQNTEAFF. In DNA, the CDR3 is TGCAGTGCTAGTTCGGGACAGAACACTGAAGCTTTCTTT.

This clonotype was observed a single time. The chain joins TRBV6-2 or TRBV6-3 to TRBJ1-1; 10 bases are shared with TRBD1. The CDR3 sequence is 17 residues long. Trimming took 2 bases from V and 0 from J; bases not matched to a gene: 6. Germline V CDR1 and CDR2: MNHEY, SVGEGT. In nucleotides, the CDR3 is TGTGCCAGCAGTTACGGGACAGGGGCCCGAATGAACACTGAAGCTTTCTTT. Its translation is CASSYGTGARMNTEAFF.

This clonotype occurred a few times. V usage is TRBV18 and J usage is TRBJ2-3; TRBD2 agrees at 11 bases. This CDR3 contains 15 residues. V gave up 2 bases and J gave up 6 bases; unmatched junction bases: 4. The germline V gene encodes CDR1 KGHSH and CDR2 LQKENI. For the CDR3, the DNA is TGTGCCAGCTCACCAACTAGCGGGAGTACCGATACGCAGTATTTT. Translated, it gives CASSPTSGSTDTQYF.

The chain combines TRBV6-2 or TRBV6-3 with TRBJ2-7; 7 bases are shared with TRBD2. Germline CDR1 is MNHEY and CDR2 is SVGEGT. After removal of 7 bases from V and 4 bases from J, the junction contained 7 bases not matched to a gene. This CDR3 is 13 amino acids long. CDR3 nucleotides: TGTGCCAGCATGTGGGGGGGTACGTACGAGCAGTACTTC. Protein sequence: CASMWGGTYEQYF.